This TCR beta chain derives from a study of pediatric ulcerative colitis. General study points: Blood-rectal clonal overlap within each person was significantly higher in ulcerative colitis patients than controls. In rectum, acute severe colitis had expanded clones and less diversity.

Regarding this clone: Its target is unknown.

The assay was run at survey level. Some clones are missing from TCRdb's copy, which holds only in-frame ones; the method was immunoSEQ multiplex PCR. The table includes tens of thousands of clones, 75% detected once. One to two pinch biopsies were taken from the rectum during colonoscopy. The clonotype comes from a boy younger than 18 with severe ulcerative colitis. The specimen was gut tissue.

The chain's CDR3 is CASSPSASYEQYF. The CDR3 DNA sequence: TGTGCCAGCTCACCAAGTGCCTCCTACGAGCAGTACTTC. This chain uses TRBV18 with TRBJ2-7, with D uncertain. Trimming removed 2 bases at V and 0 bases at J, with 5 bases between. The CDR3 is made up of 13 amino acids. Germline CDR1 reads KGHSH; CDR2 reads LQKENI.